The 22 T cell receptor beta chains reported below all come from one sample, sequenced in a study of quantifying T cell responses using KT2 cells. The overall study: Reverse transcription used primers in the TCR alpha and beta constant regions.

A single-stranded UMI oligo with SP2 sequence was ligated to cDNA 3' ends. An equimolar mix of RC1.1 and RC1.2 primed the beta chain across TRBC1 and TRBC2. TCRdb re-analysed the UMI-ligation and nested PCR reads in MiXCR, keeping a single row per CDR3 protein. Seen here are approximately 50,000 distinct CDR3 sequences, 11% observed once, and the top ten hold about 10%. Source material: PBMCs spiked with cells of the T cell clone KT2. These receptors were taken from a human donor.

This clonotype was counted between two and nine times. The genes are TRBV6-2 or TRBV6-3 and TRBJ1-5, with D possibly being TRBD1 (6 bases). Trimming shortened V by 5 bases and J by 2 bases, and 16 bases separated the two germline ends. The CDR3 runs to 16 residues. Germline V gene sequence: CDR1 MNHEY, CDR2 SVGEGT. CDR3 amino acids: CASSAGTPSGNQPQHF. In nucleotides, the CDR3 is TGTGCCAGCAGTGCAGGGACACCTTCGGGCAATCAGCCCCAGCATTTT.

V gene TRBV4-3 combines with J gene TRBJ1-2; tentative D call: TRBD1 (5 bases). The V end lost 5 bases, the J end lost 4 bases, and 11 bases lay between the germline ends. In germline, CDR1 is LGHNA, CDR2 YSLEER. This CDR3 has 13 residues. This chain's CDR3 is CASSKGDGYGYTF. The CDR3, as DNA: TGCGCCAGCAGCAAAGGGGACGGCTATGGCTACACCTTC.

This clonotype has just a few counts. V usage is TRBV12-3 or TRBV12-4 and J usage is TRBJ2-7; D gene unclear. V shed 7 bases and J shed 9 bases, with 19 bases lying between them. The CDR3 length is 13 residues. CDR3 protein: CASIRQALDGQYF. CDR3 sequence (DNA): TGTGCCAGCATACGGCAGGCGCTAGATGGGCAGTACTTC.

This clonotype was seen more than once but under ten times. The chain is built from TRBV4-1 and TRBJ1-1; D unresolved. The V and J ends lost 8 bases and 5 bases respectively, with 18 bases between them. CDR1 and CDR2 from the germline V gene are MGHRA and YSYEKL. The CDR3 covers 14 residues. The CDR3 loop is CASRRRARDTEAFF. CDR3 nucleotides: TGCGCCAGCCGTCGTAGGGCGAGGGATACTGAAGCTTTCTTT.

This clonotype was counted ten times or more. This chain connects TRBV7-2 to TRBJ2-6; D uncertain. Trimming removed 3 bases from V and 1 base from J, with 10 bases in between. CDR1 and CDR2 from the germline V gene are SGHTA and FQGNSA. CDR3 length equals 16 residues. CDR3 sequence reads: CASSLQLLSGANVLTF. DNA for the CDR3: TGTGCCAGCAGCTTGCAGCTTTTATCTGGGGCCAACGTCCTGACTTTC.

This clonotype was seen many times. The J gene is TRBJ2-1, the V gene TRBV4-3; D not certain. This CDR3 comprises 17 residues. V lost 4 bases and J lost 3, with 19 bases in between. The V gene's germline CDR1 is LGHNA and CDR2 YSLEER. The CDR3 nucleotides are TGCGCCAGCAGCCCCCTTCGGTTTAGTGGCCTCTACAATGAGCAGTTCTTC. It yields the protein CASSPLRFSGLYNEQFF.

Only a few counts were recorded for this clonotype. The chain has TRBV18 and TRBJ1-1; no firm D call. The CDR3 totals 14 residues. The ends were cut back, 0 bases at V and 1 base at J, with 6 bases in the middle. Germline V gives CDR1 KGHSH, CDR2 LQKENI. The CDR3 is CASSPPVRNTEAFF. CDR3 bases: TGTGCCAGCTCACCACCCGTGAGGAACACTGAAGCTTTCTTT.

This clonotype was recorded a few times. This sequence joins TRBV14 and TRBJ2-7; D unresolved. Germline CDR1 SGHDN, CDR2 FVKESK. The CDR3 loop spans 16 amino acids. V shed 4 bases and J shed 6 bases, with 22 bases lying between them. This chain's CDR3 is CASSLHVGSVAGEQYF. CDR3 in DNA: TGTGCCAGCAGCCTCCACGTTGGGTCCGTTGCCGGCGAGCAGTACTTC.

This clonotype was counted ten times or more. This sequence joins TRBV12-3 or TRBV12-4 and TRBJ1-2, with D hard to call. Between the trimmed V and J ends, which lost 2 bases and 6 bases, there was a span of 7 bases. The CDR3 consists of 12 residues. CDR3 loop: CASSLFGNGYTF. CDR3 DNA: TGTGCCAGCAGTTTATTTGGCAATGGCTACACCTTC.

V is TRBV7-2 and J is TRBJ2-7; TRBD2 matches at 13 bases. This CDR3 is 15 amino acids long. J gave up 2 bases and V 4 bases, and 2 bases lay outside the gene matches. Looked up from germline, CDR1 is SGHTA and CDR2 is FQGNSA. CDR3 loop: CASSYTSGRAYEQYF. For the CDR3, the DNA is TGTGCCAGCAGCTATACTAGCGGGAGGGCCTACGAGCAGTACTTC.

The J gene is TRBJ1-1, the V gene TRBV6-5; D remains ambiguous. From germline, CDR1 is MNHEY and CDR2 SVGAGI. Between the trimmed V and J ends, which lost 6 bases and 7 bases, there was a span of 12 bases. CDR3 length: 12 amino acids. CDR3 in amino acids: CASSRTGVEAFF. DNA for the CDR3: TGTGCCAGCAGCCGGACCGGGGTTGAAGCTTTCTTT.

This chain connects TRBV29-1 to TRBJ1-1; no reliable D call. Looked up from germline, CDR1 is SQVTM and CDR2 is ANQGSEA. Between the trimmed V and J ends, which lost 6 bases and 0 bases, there was a span of 11 bases. This CDR3 is 13 amino acids long. The CDR3 loop reads CSVRRPLNTEAFF. The CDR3 DNA sequence: TGCAGCGTGCGGCGACCCTTGAACACTGAAGCTTTCTTT. Combining the CDR3 with reference TRBV29-1 and TRBJ1-1 gives the whole variable domain SAVISQKPSRDICQRGTSLTIQCQVDSQVTMMFWYRQQPGQSLTLIATANQGSEATYESGFVIDKFPISRPNLTFSTLTVSNMSPEDSSIYLCSVRRPLNTEAFFGQGTRLTVV.

The chain combines TRBV29-1 with TRBJ2-1, with unresolved D. There are 13 residues in the CDR3. Germline assignment: CDR1 SQVTM and CDR2 ANQGSEA. V was pared by 3 bases and J by 1 base, with 7 bases between. The CDR3 DNA follows: TGCAGCGTTGATTTGGGGTCCTACAATGAGCAGTTCTTC. It specifies CSVDLGSYNEQFF.

This chain uses TRBV12-3 or TRBV12-4 with TRBJ1-2; D not resolved. The CDR3 length is 14 residues. The ends were cut back, 5 bases at V and 2 bases at J, with 12 bases in the middle. In DNA, the CDR3 is TGTGCCAGCAGTCCCGGCTTGGGCAACTATGGCTACACCTTC. It translates to CASSPGLGNYGYTF.

As to this clonotype: A read error may explain this, as a much larger clone is one base away. The rearrangement joins TRBV4-3 to TRBJ2-7, with D possibly called TRBD1 or TRBD2 (6 bases each). Between the trimmed V and J ends, which lost 3 bases and 5 bases, there was a span of 17 bases. Germline CDR1 is LGHNA and CDR2 is YSLEER. The CDR3 length is 15 residues. The CDR3 sequence is CASSQGTVRGNEQYF. DNA for the CDR3: TGCGCCAGCAGCCAGGGGACTGTCAGGGGCAACGAGCAGTACTTC.

This clonotype was found many times. The V gene is TRBV6-1, the J gene TRBJ1-2, with D possibly matching TRBD1 (6 bases). Deletions cut 2 bases from V and 4 bases from J, with 11 bases between. The CDR3 contains 14 residues. CDR1 and CDR2 (germline): MNHNS, SASEGT. The CDR3 bases are TGTGCCAGCAGTGAACAACAGGGCTCCTATGGCTACACCTTC. Translation gives CASSEQQGSYGYTF.

This clonotype has just a few counts. In nucleotides, the CDR3 is TGTGCCAGCAGTGAGGAGGGCTCTATTACCCACGAGCAGTACTTC. Its protein is CASSEEGSITHEQYF. The chain combines TRBV2 with TRBJ2-7, with D possibly TRBD2 on 6 matching bases. The germline V gene has CDR1 SNHLY and CDR2 FYNNEI. Trimming shortened V by 3 bases and J by 5 bases, and 17 bases separated the two germline ends. The CDR3 is 15 residues long. The whole variable domain, filled in from reference TRBV2 and TRBJ2-7, reads EPEVTQTPSHQVTQMGQEVILRCVPISNHLYFYWYRQILGQKVEFLVSFYNNEISEKSEIFDDQFSVERPDGSNFTLKIRSTKLEDSAMYFCASSEEGSITHEQYFGPGTRLTVT.

The chain is built from TRBV20-1 and TRBJ1-4; D gene unclear. Germline assignment: CDR1 DFQATT and CDR2 SNEGSKA (reference sequence). The CDR3 runs 13 residues. Trimming left V 3 bases short and J 5 bases short, with 10 bases between. The CDR3 nucleotides read TGCAGTGCTAGTCCCAAAGGGAATGAAAAACTGTTTTTT. The encoded protein is CSASPKGNEKLFF.

V and J are TRBV6-5 and TRBJ2-3; the D call may be TRBD1 or TRBD2 (5 bases each). Trimming shortened V by 7 bases and J by 1 base, and 15 bases separated the two germline ends. The germline gives CDR1 MNHEY, CDR2 SVGAGI. This CDR3 is built from 15 residues. The CDR3 loop is CASMGVVGGTDTQYF. CDR3 DNA sequence: TGTGCCAGCATGGGGGTTGTAGGAGGCACAGATACGCAGTATTTT.

This clonotype was found a few times. The rearrangement uses TRBV4-1 and TRBJ2-1; TRBD1 matches at 10 bases. CDR1 is MGHRA and CDR2 is YSYEKL in the germline V gene. The CDR3 is 14 residues long. V was pared by 4 bases and J by 8 bases, with 5 bases of the junction left unmatched. The DNA for the CDR3 is TGCGCCAGCAGCCCTCGGACAGGGGGGGATGAGCAGTTCTTC. This codes for CASSPRTGGDEQFF.

This clonotype showed up just a few times. This chain joins TRBV12-3 or TRBV12-4 and TRBJ2-3, with TRBD2 matching 9 bases. This CDR3 region has 16 residues. V lost 3 bases to trimming and J lost 2 bases; unmatched junction nucleotides: 6. For the CDR3, the DNA is TGTGCCAGCAGTTTGGGCGGGGGGGCCTTCACAGATACGCAGTATTTT. Protein: CASSLGGGAFTDTQYF.

This clonotype was observed a handful of times. The V call is TRBV5-1, the J call TRBJ2-1; no firm D call. V was trimmed by 1 base and J by 8 bases, leaving 10 bases between them. CDR1 is SGHRS, CDR2 YFSETQ, per germline. This CDR3 has 13 residues. The CDR3 DNA reads as TGCGCCAGCAGCTTGTGGGCAACCGATGAGCAGTTCTTC. This gives the protein CASSLWATDEQFF.